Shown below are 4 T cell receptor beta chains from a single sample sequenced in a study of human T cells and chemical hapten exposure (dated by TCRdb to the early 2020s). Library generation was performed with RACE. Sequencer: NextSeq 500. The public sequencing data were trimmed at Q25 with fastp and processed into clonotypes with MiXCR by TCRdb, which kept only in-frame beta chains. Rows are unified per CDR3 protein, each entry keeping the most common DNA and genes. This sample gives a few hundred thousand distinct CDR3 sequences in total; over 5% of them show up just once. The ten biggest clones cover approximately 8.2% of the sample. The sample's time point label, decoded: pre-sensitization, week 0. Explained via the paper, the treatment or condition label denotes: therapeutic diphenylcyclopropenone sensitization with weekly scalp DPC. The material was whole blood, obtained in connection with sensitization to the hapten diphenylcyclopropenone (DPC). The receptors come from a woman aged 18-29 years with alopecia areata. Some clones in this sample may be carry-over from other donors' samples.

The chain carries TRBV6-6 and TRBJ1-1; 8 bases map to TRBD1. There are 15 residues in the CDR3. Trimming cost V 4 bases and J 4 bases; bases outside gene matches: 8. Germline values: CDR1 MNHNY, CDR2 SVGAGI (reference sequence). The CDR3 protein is CASSSLQGATTEAFF. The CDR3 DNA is TGTGCCAGCAGTTCCCTGCAGGGGGCGACCACTGAAGCTTTCTTT.

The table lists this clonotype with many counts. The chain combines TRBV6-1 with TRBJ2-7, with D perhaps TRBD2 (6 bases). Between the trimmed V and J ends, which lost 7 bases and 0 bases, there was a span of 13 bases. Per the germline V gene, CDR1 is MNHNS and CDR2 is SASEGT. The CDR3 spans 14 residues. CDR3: CASNTGGSSYEQYF. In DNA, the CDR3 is TGTGCCAGCAACACCGGAGGGAGCTCCTACGAGCAGTACTTC.

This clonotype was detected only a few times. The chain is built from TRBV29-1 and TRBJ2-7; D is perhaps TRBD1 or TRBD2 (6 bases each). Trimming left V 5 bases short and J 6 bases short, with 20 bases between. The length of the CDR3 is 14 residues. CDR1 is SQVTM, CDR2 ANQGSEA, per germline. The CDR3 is CSVPSTGTGGEQYF. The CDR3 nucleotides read TGCAGCGTTCCTTCGACAGGAACCGGGGGCGAGCAGTACTTC.

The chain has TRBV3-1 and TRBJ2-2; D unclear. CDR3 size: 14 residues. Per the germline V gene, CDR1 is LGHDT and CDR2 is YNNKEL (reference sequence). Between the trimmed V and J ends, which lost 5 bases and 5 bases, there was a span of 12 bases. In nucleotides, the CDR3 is TGTGCCAGCAGCTTAGAGGTCCCAACCGGGGAGCTGTTTTTT. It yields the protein CASSLEVPTGELFF.